This paragraph reports one TCR beta chain. Other DNA sequences in the sample encode the same CDR3. Original processing notes: Amplifying reference gene primers gave estimates of nucleated cell counts. Assay: immunoSEQ multiplex PCR; the TCRdb copy retains only in-frame clones and omits some. V, J and clone size reflect that table, while D and trimming were determined from the DNA. This sample has a few hundred thousand clones, with 80% to 90% found just once. The sample comes from a study of blood T cell repertoires in COVID-19. In the study overall: The origin of the acute and convalescent COVID-19 samples was the United States, Italy and Spain. The cDNA or gDNA used as material had been derived from T cells, B-cell-depleted T cells, or PBMCs.

CDR3 length: 15 amino acids. V shed 6 bases and J 2 bases; nucleotides not matched to a gene: 6. Germline-derived CDR1 and CDR2 are MDHEN and SYDVKM. The specimen was peripheral blood. The genes are TRBV28 and TRBJ2-7; 11 nucleotides align to TRBD2. The origin of this receptor is a man aged 60 to 69 with acute or convalescent COVID-19. The DNA for the CDR3 is TGTGCCAGCAGCCTCGGGACTAGCGGAACCTACGAGCAGTACTTC. This sequence encodes CASSLGTSGTYEQYF.